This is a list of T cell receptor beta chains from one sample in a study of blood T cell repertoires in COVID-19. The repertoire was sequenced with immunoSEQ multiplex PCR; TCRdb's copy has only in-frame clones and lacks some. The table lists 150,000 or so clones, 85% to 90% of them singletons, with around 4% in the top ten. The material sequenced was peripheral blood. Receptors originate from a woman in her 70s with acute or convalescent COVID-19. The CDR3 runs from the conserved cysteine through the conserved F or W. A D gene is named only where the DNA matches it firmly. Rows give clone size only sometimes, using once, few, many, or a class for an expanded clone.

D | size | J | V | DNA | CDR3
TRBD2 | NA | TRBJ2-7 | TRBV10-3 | TGTGCCATCAGTGAAGAGACTAGCGGATACTACGAGCAGTACTTC | CAISEETSGYYEQYF
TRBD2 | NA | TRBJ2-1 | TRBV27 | TGTGCCAGCAGTCGACCGGGACTAGCGGGGTTGGTCAATGAGCAGTTCTTC | CASSRPGLAGLVNEQFF
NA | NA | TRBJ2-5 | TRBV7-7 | TGTGCCAGCAGCCCCACCTTGGACAGCACCCAAGAGACCCAGTACTTC | CASSPTLDSTQETQYF
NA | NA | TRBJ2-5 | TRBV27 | TGTGCCAGCAGTTTTCGGACAGGAGGGGAGACCCAGTACTTC | CASSFRTGGETQYF
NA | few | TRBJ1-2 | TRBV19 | TGTGCCAGTAGTCCCCAGGGCCATTGGGGCTACACCTTC | CASSPQGHWGYTF
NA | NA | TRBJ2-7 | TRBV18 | TGTGCCAGCTCACCTCTAACAGGGAACGAGCAGTACTTC | CASSPLTGNEQYF
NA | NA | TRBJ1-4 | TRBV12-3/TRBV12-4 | TGTGCCAGCAGTTTGGTCGGTGAAAAACTGTTTTTT | CASSLVGEKLFF
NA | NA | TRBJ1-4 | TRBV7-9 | TGTGCCAGCAGCCAAAGCGAAAAACTGTTTTTT | CASSQSEKLFF
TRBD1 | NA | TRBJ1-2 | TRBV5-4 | TGTGCCAGCAGCTTAACAGGGGGTATTGGCTACACCTTC | CASSLTGGIGYTF
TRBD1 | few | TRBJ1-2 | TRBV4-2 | TGTGCCAGCAGCCAAGTTTTGGGACAGACTTATGGCTACACCTTC | CASSQVLGQTYGYTF
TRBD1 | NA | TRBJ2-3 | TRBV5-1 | TGCGCCAGCAGCTTGACTGGACAGGGGGGACCCACAGATACGCAGTATTTT | CASSLTGQGGPTDTQYF
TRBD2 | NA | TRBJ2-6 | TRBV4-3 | TGCGCCAGCAGTTTGGGACTAGCGGGAGCATTCTCTGGGGCCAACGTCCTGACTTTC | CASSLGLAGAFSGANVLTF
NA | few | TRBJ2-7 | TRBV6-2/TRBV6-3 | TGTGCCAGCAGTCGGACTCACCCGACCTTGGGCGAGCAGTACTTC | CASSRTHPTLGEQYF
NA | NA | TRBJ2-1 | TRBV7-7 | TGTGCTAGCAGCATGAGACTAGTAAGTGACGCTGAGCAGTTCTTC | CASSMRLVSDAEQFF
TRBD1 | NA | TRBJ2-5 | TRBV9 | TGTGCCAGCAGCGTAGAGACAGGGATCCAAGAGACCCAGTACTTC | CASSVETGIQETQYF
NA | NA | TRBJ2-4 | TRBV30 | TGTGCCTGGACAAGTGGGCAGCTCAAAAACATTCAGTACTTC | CAWTSGQLKNIQYF
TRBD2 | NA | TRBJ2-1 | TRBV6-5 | TGTGCCAGCAGTATAGCGGGAGGGGCCGGCGGTGAGCAGTTCTTC | CASSIAGGAGGEQFF
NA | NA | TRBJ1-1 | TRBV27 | TGTGCCAGCAGTTTATCGTTTAGGTCGAGGGTCATGATCAACACTGAAGCTTTCTTT | CASSLSFRSRVMINTEAFF
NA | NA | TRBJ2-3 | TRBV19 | TGTGCCAGTATGCGGGGTAGCACAGATACGCAGTATTTT | CASMRGSTDTQYF
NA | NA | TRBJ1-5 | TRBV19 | TGTGCCAGTAGTATGGACGGGGGGAGCAATCAGCCCCAGCATTTT | CASSMDGGSNQPQHF
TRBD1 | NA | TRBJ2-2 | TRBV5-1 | TGCGCCAGCAGCCTGGGACAGGTTAACACCGGGGAGCTGTTTTTT | CASSLGQVNTGELFF
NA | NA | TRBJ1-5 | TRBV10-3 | TGTGCCATCAAGAGCGACAGTAATCAGCCCCAGCATTTT | CAIKSDSNQPQHF
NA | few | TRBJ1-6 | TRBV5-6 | TGTGCCAGCAGTTCCTACCGACAGATATTTAATTCACCCCTCCACTTT | CASSSYRQIFNSPLHF
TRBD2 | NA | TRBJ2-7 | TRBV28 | TGTGCCACTACGTCTAGCGGCTACGAGCAGTACTTC | CATTSSGYEQYF
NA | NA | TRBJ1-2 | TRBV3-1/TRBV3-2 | TGTGCCAGCAGCCCCTCACCGGGGAGGTGGGGCTATGGCTACACCTTC | CASSPSPGRWGYGYTF
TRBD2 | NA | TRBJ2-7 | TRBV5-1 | TGCGCCAGCAGAATCGGGACTAGCGGGTCCAACGAGCAGTACTTC | CASRIGTSGSNEQYF
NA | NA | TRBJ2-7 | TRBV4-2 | TGTGCCAGCACTCTCAATAGCGGAACCTTCTACGAGCAGTACTTC | CASTLNSGTFYEQYF
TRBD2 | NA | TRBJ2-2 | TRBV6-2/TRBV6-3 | TGTGCCAGCAGTACCCGACTAGCGGGAGGGCAGAAAAACACCGGGGAGCTGTTTTTT | CASSTRLAGGQKNTGELFF
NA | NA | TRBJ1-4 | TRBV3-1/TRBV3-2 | TGTGCCAGCAGCCGGAATGGCGGGGATGAAAAACTGTTTTTT | CASSRNGGDEKLFF
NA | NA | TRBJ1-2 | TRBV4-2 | TGTGCCAGCAGCCAAGATCTCACAGGGACCAACTATGGCTACACCTTC | CASSQDLTGTNYGYTF
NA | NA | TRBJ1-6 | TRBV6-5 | TGTGCCAGCAGTTCTCGCGCGGGGGCCTATAATTCACCCCTCCACTTT | CASSSRAGAYNSPLHF
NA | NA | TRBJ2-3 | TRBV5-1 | TGCGCCAGCAGCGTTAGTGGCACAGATACGCAGTATTTT | CASSVSGTDTQYF
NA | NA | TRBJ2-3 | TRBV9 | TGTGCCAGCAGCCCACAGACAGGAGCCACAGATACGCAGTATTTT | CASSPQTGATDTQYF
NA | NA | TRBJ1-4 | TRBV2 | TGTGCCAGCGACACTTTCTCAACTAATGAAAAACTGTTTTTT | CASDTFSTNEKLFF
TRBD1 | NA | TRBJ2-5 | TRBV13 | TGTGCCAGCAGCTCGGGACAGGCGGTCCAAGAGACCCAGTACTTC | CASSSGQAVQETQYF
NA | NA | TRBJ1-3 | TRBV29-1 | TGCAGCGTTGAGTTGCTTGGGGGGGCCTTCTCTGGAAACACCATATATTTT | CSVELLGGAFSGNTIYF
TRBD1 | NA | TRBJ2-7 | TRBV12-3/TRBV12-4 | TGTGCCAGCAGGGCAGGGACAGGGGACGAGCAGTACTTC | CASRAGTGDEQYF
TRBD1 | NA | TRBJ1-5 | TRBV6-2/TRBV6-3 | TGTGCCAGCAGCCCTCATACGCAGGGGGATCAGCCCCAGCATTTT | CASSPHTQGDQPQHF
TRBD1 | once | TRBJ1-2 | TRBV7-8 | TGTGCCAGCAGAGGACAGGGGGATGGCTACACCTTC | CASRGQGDGYTF
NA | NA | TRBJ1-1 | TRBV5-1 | TGCGCCAGCAGCCTTAACCCGGTTGGCGGCACTGAAGCTTTCTTT | CASSLNPVGGTEAFF
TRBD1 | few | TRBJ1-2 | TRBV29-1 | TGCAGCGTTGGGGCGGGACAGGGTAATGGCTACACCTTC | CSVGAGQGNGYTF
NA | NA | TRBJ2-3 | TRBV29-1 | TGCAGCGTTGAAAGGGGCAGGGCAGATACGCAGTATTTT | CSVERGRADTQYF
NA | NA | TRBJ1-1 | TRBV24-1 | TGTGCCACCAGTGAGCAACACCGGGGCCGGGGGACTGAAGCTTTCTTT | CATSEQHRGRGTEAFF
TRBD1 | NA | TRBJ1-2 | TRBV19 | TGTGCCAGTAGTATGTCGGCGGGGACAGGCTATGGCTACACCTTC | CASSMSAGTGYGYTF
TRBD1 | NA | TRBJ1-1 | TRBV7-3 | TGTGCCAGCAGCTCACAGGGGCGGTCTGAAGCTTTCTTT | CASSSQGRSEAFF
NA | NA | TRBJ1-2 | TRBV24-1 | TGTGCCACCAGTCAGGGGACGAGGGGCTACACCTTC | CATSQGTRGYTF
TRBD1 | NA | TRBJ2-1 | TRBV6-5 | TGTGCCAGCAGCCAACCCGGGACAGGAGACAATGAGCAGTTCTTC | CASSQPGTGDNEQFF
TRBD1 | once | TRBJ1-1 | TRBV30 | TGTGCCTGGAGTGTACTCTGGGGGGACAGACTACACACTGAAGCTTTCTTT | CAWSVLWGDRLHTEAFF
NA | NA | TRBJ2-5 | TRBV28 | TGTGCCAGCAGTTTATTTGGGGGAGGGGGGTTGGAGACCCAGTACTTC | CASSLFGGGGLETQYF